The clone carrying this T cell receptor (beta chain) showed up just a few times. Its specificity is not known. It was uncontrolled infection, other autoimmune disease, pregnancy or lactation that excluded patients. V was cut by 4 bases and J by 4 bases, with 12 bases left in between. Germline CDR1 reads SGDLS; CDR2 reads YYNGEE. The CDR3 runs to 13 residues. Amplified TCR beta CDR3 regions derived from RNA transcripts. When the TCR CDR3 underwent first-round RT-PCR, the HTBI primer set was used. TCRdb passed the multiplex PCR reads through MiXCR, listing each CDR3 protein once. Seen here are about 660,000 distinct CDR3 sequences, just under 45% observed once, and the top ten hold roughly 6.5%. The entry originates in a study of T cells in Graves' hyperthyroidism and ophthalmopathy. Study conclusions and caveats: Ophthalmopathy got predicted by the model a median around 6.6 months before its onset. A model of 13 V-J features distinguished ophthalmopathy from stable hyperthyroidism. Blood also showed most of the thyroid clonotypes that were expanded above 0.001.

The chain combines TRBV9 with TRBJ2-7; no clear D gene. Sequenced: peripheral blood or thyroid tissue (not recorded which). The clonotype was recovered from an adult man with Graves' disease, either hyperthyroidism or ophthalmopathy (not recorded which). As DNA, the CDR3 is TGTGCCAGCAGCCAAGCGCAGCAGTACGAGCAGTACTTC. This encodes CASSQAQQYEQYF. The whole variable domain, remainder taken from reference TRBV9 and TRBJ2-7, is DSGVTQTPKHLITATGQRVTLRCSPRSGDLSVYWYQQSLDQGLQFLIQYYNGEERAKGNILERFSAQQFPDLHSELNLSSLELGDSALYFCASSQAQQYEQYFGPGTRLTVT.